Presented here are 18 T cell receptor beta chains from one specimen sequenced in a study of T cell repertoires in cytomegalovirus infection. Antigen specificity for these receptors is unknown. Each CDR3 protein is one row after TCRdb ran MiXCR on the reads. The sample records fewer than 850,000 distinct CDR3 sequences, about 29% being singletons. The sample here was cultured CD8+ T cells from PBMCs, taken from culture after CMV antigen stimulation. The receptors were sampled from a human donor in good health (CMV status not recorded). Some clones in this sample may be carry-over from other donors' samples.

The chain is built from TRBV29-1 and TRBJ1-1, with D unresolved. V lost 2 bases and J lost 4, with 5 bases in between. This CDR3 is built from 11 residues. Germline CDR1 SQVTM, CDR2 ANQGSEA. The CDR3 region is CSVETTTEAFF. The CDR3 region has the DNA TGCAGCGTTGAAACGACCACTGAAGCTTTCTTT. The full variable domain, with the rest looked up from reference TRBV29-1 and TRBJ1-1, is SAVISQKPSRDICQRGTSLTIQCQVDSQVTMMFWYRQQPGQSLTLIATANQGSEATYESGFVIDKFPISRPNLTFSTLTVSNMSPEDSSIYLCSVETTTEAFFGQGTRLTVV.

The chain carries TRBV27 and TRBJ2-7, with D hard to call. The germline V and J ends were trimmed by 0 bases and 1 base, with 7 bases remaining between them. Germline CDR1 is MNHEY and CDR2 is SMNVEV (reference sequence). This CDR3 has 14 amino acids. The CDR3 region is CASSLSAVSYEQYV. In nucleotides, the CDR3 is TGTGCCAGCAGTTTATCCGCAGTGTCCTACGAGCAGTACGTC.

This clonotype has ten or more counts. V is TRBV4-1 and J is TRBJ2-3; perhaps TRBD1 as D (5 bases). V gave up 3 bases and J gave up 2 bases, with 18 bases separating them. The CDR3 sequence is 17 residues long. Germline V gene lookup returns CDR1 MGHRA and CDR2 YSYEKL. The CDR3 here is CASSQTVTASFTDTQYF. Here the CDR3 DNA reads TGCGCCAGCAGCCAGACGGTGACAGCGTCCTTCACAGATACGCAGTATTTT.

This clonotype was picked up many times. The gene calls are TRBV6-7 and TRBJ2-2; tentatively, D is TRBD2 (5 bases). TRBV6-7 is an ORF, and what it does is uncertain. CDR3 size: 19 residues. Between the trimmed V and J ends, which lost 0 bases and 3 bases, there was a span of 20 bases. Here the CDR3 DNA reads TGTGCCAGCAGTTACTCGCGAACTAGGTCGCAGTATGACACCGGGGAGCTGTTTTTT. It translates to CASSYSRTRSQYDTGELFF.

The genes are TRBV4-1 and TRBJ2-7, with 8 bases fitting TRBD2. The CDR3 length is 14 residues. In germline, CDR1 is MGHRA, CDR2 YSYEKL. Germline trimming cut 4 bases from V and 3 bases from J; bases unmatched to any gene: 5. The DNA of the CDR3 is TGCGCCAGCAGCCCCCGGGAGGGCGGCTACGAGCAGTACGTC. This encodes CASSPREGGYEQYV.

This clonotype came up many times. V gene TRBV7-8 combines with J gene TRBJ2-3; D remains unclear. Germline CDR1 reads SGHVS; CDR2 reads FQNEAQ. V lost 2 bases and J 3 bases, leaving 9 bases between the germline ends. CDR3 size: 14 residues. The CDR3 region has the DNA TGTGCCAGCAGCTTACCGCACGGGACAGATACGCAGTATTTT. Translating it yields CASSLPHGTDTQYF.

This clonotype was recorded many times. The chain links TRBV7-6 to TRBJ2-3; TRBD2 matches at 10 bases. The CDR3 has 16 amino acids. Trimming cost V 5 bases and J 4 bases; bases outside gene matches: 9. Germline-derived CDR1 and CDR2 are SGHVS and FNYEAQ. DNA of the CDR3: TGTGCCAGCAGCCCTCAAGCGGGGGGGTTCGCAGATACGCAGTATTTT. It translates to CASSPQAGGFADTQYF.

A few counts support this clonotype. The chain has TRBV7-9 and TRBJ1-3; no clear D. V was pared by 5 bases and J by 7 bases, with 9 bases between. The CDR3 has 12 amino acids. Looked up from germline, CDR1 is SEHNR and CDR2 is FQNEAQ (reference sequence). The CDR3 region has the DNA TGTGCCAGCAGCCGTTCGAGTAACACCATATATTTT. It specifies CASSRSSNTIYF.

This clonotype was seen only a few times. The chain uses TRBV7-3 and TRBJ2-1, with D possibly TRBD1 on 5 matching bases. The germline V and J ends were trimmed by 5 bases and 1 base, with 9 bases remaining between them. This CDR3 is 14 amino acids long. CDR1 is SGHTA and CDR2 is FQGTGA in the germline V gene. CDR3 residues: CASSPTVSYNEQFF. The CDR3 nucleotides are TGTGCCAGCAGCCCGACAGTGTCCTACAATGAGCAGTTCTTC.

The chain is built from TRBV24-1 and TRBJ2-2; D is possibly TRBD1 or TRBD2 (6 bases each). Trimming took off 9 bases at V and 5 bases at J, with 9 bases between the two ends. Germline V gene sequence: CDR1 KGHDR, CDR2 SFDVKD. The CDR3 consists of 12 residues. The CDR3 DNA is TGTGCCACCCAGGGGAGGACCGGGGAGCTGTTTTTT. As protein: CATQGRTGELFF.

This clonotype has just a few counts. J is TRBJ1-1 and V is TRBV27, with D maybe TRBD1 (6 bases). In germline, CDR1 is MNHEY, CDR2 SMNVEV (reference sequence). The V end was cut by 6 bases, the J end by 1 base, with 18 bases between. The CDR3 extends over 16 amino acids. The chain's CDR3 is CASSLLPGQTNTEAFF. DNA for the CDR3: TGTGCCAGCAGCCTACTGCCGGGACAAACGAACACTGAAGCTTTCTTT.

This clonotype was seen at least ten times. V gene TRBV7-6 combines with J gene TRBJ2-3; 9 nucleotides align to TRBD1. The CDR3 is 15 residues long. CDR1 SGHVS and CDR2 FNYEAQ come from the germline V gene. The V and J ends lost 4 bases and 2 bases, in that order; junction bases with no gene match: 4. CDR3 region: CASSYRGRDTDTQYF. In DNA, the CDR3 is TGTGCCAGCAGCTACAGGGGGCGGGACACAGATACGCAGTATTTT.

This clonotype was seen repeatedly, ten times or more. The chain couples TRBV27 to TRBJ2-3; D call uncertain. Trimming removed 6 bases from V and 5 bases from J, with 9 bases in between. The CDR3 totals 12 residues. Germline V CDR1 and CDR2: MNHEY, SMNVEV (reference sequence). Here the CDR3 DNA reads TGTGCCAGCAGCTTAGGAAAAGATACGCAGTATTTT. Its protein product is CASSLGKDTQYF.

In its sample, this clonotype was seen many times. The genes are TRBV7-8 and TRBJ2-7; D may be TRBD2 (5 bases). This CDR3 region has 15 residues. From germline, CDR1 is SGHVS and CDR2 FQNEAQ. V lost 1 base to trimming and J lost 0 bases, with 10 bases between them. The CDR3 reads CASSLGGHSSYEQYV. CDR3 bases: TGTGCCAGCAGCTTAGGAGGGCATAGCTCCTACGAGCAGTACGTC.

This clonotype appeared many times. V gene TRBV12-3 or TRBV12-4 combines with J gene TRBJ2-3; maybe TRBD2 (6 bases). V lost 3 bases to trimming and J lost 0 bases, with 22 bases between them. This CDR3 spans 19 amino acids. The CDR3 bases are TGTGCCAGCAGTTTTCCCCCGAGAGCTAGCGAGGGGAGCACAGATACGCAGTATTTT. This encodes CASSFPPRASEGSTDTQYF.

This clonotype appeared many times. This chain uses TRBV6-1 with TRBJ1-2; TRBD1 is a possible D gene (6 bases). CDR1 MNHNS and CDR2 SASEGT come from the germline V gene. V was shortened by 4 bases and J by 2 bases, with 11 bases between the two germline ends. This CDR3 region has 14 residues. The CDR3 DNA is TGTGCCAGCAGTGGCAGGGGCACAAACTATGGCTACACCTTC. This sequence encodes CASSGRGTNYGYTF.

In its sample, this clonotype was seen many times. The gene calls are TRBV12-3 or TRBV12-4 and TRBJ1-6; perhaps TRBD1 as D (5 bases). The CDR3 consists of 15 residues. Deletions cut 3 bases from V and 9 bases from J, with 15 bases between. DNA of the CDR3: TGTGCCAGCAGTTTCCCCAGGGAGACGAGTTCACCCCTCCACTTT. It yields the protein CASSFPRETSSPLHF.

The chain has TRBV4-1 and TRBJ1-5, with TRBD1 identical over 7 bases. This CDR3 is 15 amino acids long. V lost 4 bases to trimming and J lost 4 bases; unmatched junction nucleotides: 7. Germline assignment: CDR1 MGHRA and CDR2 YSYEKL. The CDR3 loop reads CASSLARGANQPQHF. The CDR3 DNA reads as TGCGCCAGCAGCCTCGCCAGGGGGGCGAATCAGCCCCAGCATTTT.